These T cell receptor beta chains were read from a single sample in a study of response to subunit inactivated influenza vaccine. TCRdb re-called the RT-PCR reads with MiXCR, one entry per CDR3 protein. The sample holds roughly 710,000 distinct CDR3 sequences, about 15% seen once. Specimen: PBMCs from blood, collected less than 15 days before vaccination. These receptors were taken from a man over 45 who received an inactivated influenza vaccine. CDR3s include the opening cysteine and the closing phenylalanine or tryptophan. Fields, in order: D gene, V gene, clone size, J gene, CDR3 protein, CDR3 DNA. A D gene is named only where the DNA matches it firmly. The size of a clone is reported for some rows only, either as once, few or many, or as a class for expanded clones.

D gene: .
V gene: TRBV7-2
clone size: .
J gene: TRBJ2-6
CDR3 protein: CASSLATGLPYANVLTF
CDR3 DNA: TGTGCCAGCAGCTTAGCTACAGGACTGCCCTACGCCAACGTCCTGACTTTC

D gene: TRBD1
V gene: TRBV18
clone size: few
J gene: TRBJ2-3
CDR3 protein: CASSPLTGETTDTQYF
CDR3 DNA: TGTGCCAGCTCACCACTCACAGGGGAGACCACAGATACGCAGTATTTT

D gene: .
V gene: TRBV7-9
clone size: few
J gene: TRBJ2-3
CDR3 protein: CASSLGGGPHADTQYF
CDR3 DNA: TGTGCCAGCAGCTTAGGGGGGGGCCCCCACGCAGATACGCAGTATTTT

D gene: .
V gene: TRBV28
clone size: many
J gene: TRBJ1-1
CDR3 protein: CASSPVGTRLRTEAFF
CDR3 DNA: TGTGCCAGCAGTCCCGTAGGGACCCGGTTACGCACTGAAGCTTTCTTT

D gene: TRBD1
V gene: TRBV7-9
clone size: .
J gene: TRBJ2-7
CDR3 protein: CASSPTQGAYEQYF
CDR3 DNA: TGTGCCAGCAGCCCAACCCAGGGGGCCTACGAGCAGTACTTC

D gene: TRBD1
V gene: TRBV20-1
clone size: few
J gene: TRBJ2-7
CDR3 protein: CSAEARGQGGSSEQYF
CDR3 DNA: TGCAGTGCTGAAGCACGGGGACAGGGCGGTTCGAGTGAGCAGTACTTC

D gene: TRBD1
V gene: TRBV28
clone size: few
J gene: TRBJ1-1
CDR3 protein: CASSFLVGQGTAFF
CDR3 DNA: TGTGCCAGCAGTTTCCTTGTTGGACAGGGAACAGCTTTCTTT

D gene: .
V gene: TRBV10-2
clone size: few
J gene: TRBJ2-1
CDR3 protein: CASSEGGRASYNEQFF
CDR3 DNA: TGCGCCAGCAGTGAAGGGGGACGGGCCTCCTACAATGAGCAGTTCTTC

D gene: .
V gene: TRBV7-9
clone size: .
J gene: TRBJ2-1
CDR3 protein: CASSLELYSGQFF
CDR3 DNA: TGTGCCAGCAGCTTAGAATTATACAGTGGTCAGTTCTTC

D gene: .
V gene: TRBV28
clone size: few
J gene: TRBJ2-1
CDR3 protein: CASSFGASNEQFF
CDR3 DNA: TGTGCCAGCAGTTTTGGAGCTAGCAATGAGCAGTTCTTC

D gene: TRBD1
V gene: TRBV5-4
clone size: .
J gene: TRBJ2-2
CDR3 protein: CASRRDRGSGELFF
CDR3 DNA: TGTGCCAGCAGGCGGGACAGGGGTTCCGGGGAGCTGTTTTTT

D gene: .
V gene: TRBV5-4
clone size: .
J gene: TRBJ2-3
CDR3 protein: CASHLRGYTDTQYF
CDR3 DNA: TGTGCCAGTCACTTGCGGGGATACACAGATACGCAGTATTTT

D gene: .
V gene: TRBV7-9
clone size: few
J gene: TRBJ2-7
CDR3 protein: CASSSSTGTSYEQYF
CDR3 DNA: TGTGCCAGCAGCTCATCCACCGGGACAAGCTACGAGCAGTACTTC